One and the same sample provided the 5 T cell receptor beta chains below, sequenced in a study of Ad26.COV2.S vaccination and SARS-CoV-2 variants. Indicated treatment: roughly 19 received Ad26.COV2.S at low or high dose, single or two shots; 5 received placebo; per-sample allocation not given. Sampling took place 63 days after the first vaccine or placebo injection. Produced via immunoSEQ multiplex PCR; TCRdb's table is partial and in-frame only. The table shows hundreds of thousands of clones, with about nine tenths occurring only once. The material was peripheral blood, obtained in a trial of Ad26.COV2.S vaccine versus placebo. Every receptor here comes from a person aged 18-60 years who received the Ad26.COV2.S COVID-19 vaccine or a placebo.

This chain joins TRBV6-5 and TRBJ2-2; D might be TRBD1 or TRBD2, each matching 6 bases. CDR3 length equals 15 residues. CDR1 is MNHEY, CDR2 SVGAGI, per germline. V dropped 2 bases and J dropped 5 bases, with 12 bases sitting between them. The CDR3 coding sequence is TGTGCCAGCAGTTACGCCGGGGGCCGGACCGGGGAGCTGTTTTTT. Protein: CASSYAGGRTGELFF.

This rearrangement joins TRBV30 to TRBJ2-1; the D gene could be TRBD1 or TRBD2 (5 bases each). The CDR3 loop spans 12 amino acids. Germline V gives CDR1 GTSNPN, CDR2 SVGIG (reference sequence). As DNA, the CDR3 is TGTGCTTGGGACCGCCGGAACAATGAGCAGTTCTTC. This sequence encodes CAWDRRNNEQFF.

V and J are TRBV19 and TRBJ1-5; the D is unclear. CDR1 LNHDA and CDR2 SQIVND come from the germline V gene (reference sequence). The CDR3 loop spans 15 amino acids. V was shortened by 4 bases and J by 7 bases, with 17 bases between the two germline ends. The CDR3 spells CASSKVAPQTQPQHF. CDR3 coding DNA: TGTGCCAGTAGTAAAGTGGCCCCTCAAACGCAGCCCCAGCATTTT.

The V call is TRBV5-5, the J call TRBJ1-5, with D possibly matching TRBD1 (6 bases). The germline gives CDR1 SGHKS, CDR2 YYEKEE (reference sequence). V shed 0 bases and J shed 2 bases, with 9 bases lying between them. The CDR3 extends over 15 amino acids. CDR3 loop: CASSLDRARNQPQHF. CDR3 coding DNA: TGTGCCAGCAGCTTGGACAGGGCCCGCAATCAGCCCCAGCATTTT. The whole variable domain, remainder taken from reference TRBV5-5 and TRBJ1-5, is DAGVTQSPTHLIKTRGQQVTLRCSPISGHKSVSWYQQVLGQGPQFIFQYYEKEERGRGNFPDRFSARQFPNYSSELNVNALLLGDSALYLCASSLDRARNQPQHFGDGTRLSIL.

The rearrangement uses TRBV4-3 and TRBJ2-5; 11 bases map to TRBD2. Looked up from germline, CDR1 is LGHNA and CDR2 is YSLEER. The CDR3 runs to 19 residues. V lost 0 bases and J lost 0; bases outside the gene matches: 9. The CDR3 DNA reads as TGCGCCAGCAGCCAAGAATGGTCGGCTAGCGGGGGGAACCAAGAGACCCAGTACTTC. Its protein product is CASSQEWSASGGNQETQYF.